The present T cell receptor beta chain was sequenced within a study of cytomegalovirus exposure and HLA in healthy donors. Per germline, CDR1 MRHNA and CDR2 SNTAGT. The CDR3 is 15 amino acids. The V gene lost 4 bases and the J gene lost 3 bases, with 15 bases spanning the gap. Notes on this clone: Antigen unknown.

This PCR relied on a set of 60 Vbeta primers and 13 Jbeta primers. In the original workflow: Roughly 11 million shared chains were among the approximately 76 million unique TCR beta chains that a later analysis counted. Data came from immunoSEQ multiplex PCR; TCRdb stores just in-frame clones and leaves some out. That table is the source of V, J and clone size, and D and trimming were worked out from the DNA. The sample shows 85,000 to 100,000 clones, around 80% of them seen only once. General observations from the study: The study designated 164 TCR beta chains cytomegalovirus-associated.

Sequencing was done on a sample of PBMCs. This clonotype was sampled from a man between 60 and 75 years old in good health and CMV-seropositive. The chain employs TRBV6-4 and TRBJ1-2; D is unclear. CDR3 sequence reads: CASSVEASTYYGYTF. In DNA, the CDR3 is TGTGCCAGCAGTGTGGAGGCCAGTACCTACTATGGCTACACCTTC.